The T cell receptor (beta chain) under discussion was sequenced for a study of blood T cell repertoires in COVID-19. This table comes from immunoSEQ multiplex PCR, and its TCRdb copy is limited to in-frame clones, with some not included. The sample includes tens of thousands of clones, 86% seen only once; the top ten take less than 2.5%. Looked up from germline, CDR1 is SGHNT and CDR2 is YENEEA. V shed 5 bases and J shed 10 bases, with 18 bases lying between them. This CDR3 is 14 amino acids long. This chain uses TRBV11-3 with TRBJ2-1, with a possible D match to TRBD1 (6 bases). The TCR originated in a man younger than 40 with acute or convalescent COVID-19. Sequenced material: peripheral blood. DNA of the CDR3: TGTGCCAGCAGCCAACAGGGTACCCTCGGGGAGCAGTTCTTC. The encoded protein is CASSQQGTLGEQFF.